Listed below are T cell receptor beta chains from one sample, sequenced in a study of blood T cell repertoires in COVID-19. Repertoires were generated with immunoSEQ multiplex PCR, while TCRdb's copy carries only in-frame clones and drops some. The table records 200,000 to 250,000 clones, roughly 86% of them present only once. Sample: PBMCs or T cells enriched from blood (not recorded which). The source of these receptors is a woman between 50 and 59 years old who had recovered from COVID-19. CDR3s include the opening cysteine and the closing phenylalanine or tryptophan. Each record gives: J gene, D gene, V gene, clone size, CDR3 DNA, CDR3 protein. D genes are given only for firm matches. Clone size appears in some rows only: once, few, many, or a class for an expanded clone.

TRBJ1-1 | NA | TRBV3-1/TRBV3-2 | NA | TGTGCCAGCAGCCAAGCAGGGATGAACACTGAAGCTTTCTTT | CASSQAGMNTEAFF
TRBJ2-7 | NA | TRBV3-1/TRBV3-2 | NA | TGTGCCAGCAGCCAATCAGGGGCCCTCTACGAGCAGTACTTC | CASSQSGALYEQYF
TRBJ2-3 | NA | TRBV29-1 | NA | TGCAGCGTTGTACAGGGCACAGATACGCAGTATTTT | CSVVQGTDTQYF
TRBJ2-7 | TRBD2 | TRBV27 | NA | TGTGCCAGCAGTTGGACTAGTCAGTTCCCCTACGAGCAGTACTTC | CASSWTSQFPYEQYF
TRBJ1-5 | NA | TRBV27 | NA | TGTGCCAGCAGACATACGGGTTGGGGCAATCAGCCCCAGCATTTT | CASRHTGWGNQPQHF
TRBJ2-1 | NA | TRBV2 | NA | TGTGCCAGCGGCGGGTGGACTAATGAGCAGTTCTTC | CASGGWTNEQFF
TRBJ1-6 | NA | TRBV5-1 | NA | TGCGCCAGCAGCTTGGCGGGGGGCGGTTATTCACCCCTCCACTTT | CASSLAGGGYSPLHF
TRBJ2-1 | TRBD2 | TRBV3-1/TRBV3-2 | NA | TGTGCCAGCAGCCCTAGCGGTACCTACAATGAGCAGTTCTTC | CASSPSGTYNEQFF
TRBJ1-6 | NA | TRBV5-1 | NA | TGCGCCAGCAGCCTTGAAGGGGAAGGGTCACCCCTCCACTTT | CASSLEGEGSPLHF
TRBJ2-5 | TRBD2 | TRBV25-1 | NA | TGTGCCAGCACCGGGGGGTCGCAGACCCAGTACTTC | CASTGGSQTQYF
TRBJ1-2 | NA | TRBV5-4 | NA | TGTGCCAGCAGCTTAGAAGGAAGGGGTCGTTATGGCTACACCTTC | CASSLEGRGRYGYTF
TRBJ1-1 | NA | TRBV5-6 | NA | TGTGCCAGCAGTTATATGCTCAGGGCGGCTGAAGCTTTCTTT | CASSYMLRAAEAFF
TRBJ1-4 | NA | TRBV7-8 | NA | TGTGCCAGCAGCCCCCCCGAGGGCGCTAATGAAAAACTGTTTTTT | CASSPPEGANEKLFF
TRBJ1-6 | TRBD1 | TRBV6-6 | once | TGTGCCAGCAGGACAGGGGAGTCACCCCTCCACTTT | CASRTGESPLHF
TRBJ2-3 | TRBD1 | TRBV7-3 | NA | TGTGCCAGCAGCTTAACACAGGGGGCAGATACGCAGTATTTT | CASSLTQGADTQYF
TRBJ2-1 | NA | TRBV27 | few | TGTGCCAGCAGTTTATCCGGGACTTCGGTATACAATGAGCAGTTCTTC | CASSLSGTSVYNEQFF
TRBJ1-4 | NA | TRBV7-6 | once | TGTGCCAGCAGCTTAGCGGGGGGGGACTCCCGGACACTGTTTTTT | CASSLAGGDSRTLFF
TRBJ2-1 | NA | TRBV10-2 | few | TGCGCCAGCACAACTGGGGGGGAGCAGTTCTTC | CASTTGGEQFF
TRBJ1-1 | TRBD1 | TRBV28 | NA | TGTGCCAGCAGTTTCCGGGACAGGAACACTGAAGCTTTCTTT | CASSFRDRNTEAFF
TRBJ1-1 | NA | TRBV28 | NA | TGTGCCGGACGATCAGGGGCCAAGAACACTGAAGCTTTCTTT | CAGRSGAKNTEAFF
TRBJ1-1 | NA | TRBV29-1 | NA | TGCAGCGTTCACAGCTACACTGAAGCTTTCTTT | CSVHSYTEAFF
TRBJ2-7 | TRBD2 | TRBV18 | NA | TGTGCCAGCTCACCACTCCCTGGGACTAGCGGCTACGAGCAGTACTTC | CASSPLPGTSGYEQYF
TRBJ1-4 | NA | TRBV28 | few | TGTGCCAGCAGTTTTAGGGGAATGGAAAAACTGTTTTTT | CASSFRGMEKLFF
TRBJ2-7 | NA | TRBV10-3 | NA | TGTGCCATCAGTGCGAAAGCGCCCTCCTACGAGCAGTACTTC | CAISAKAPSYEQYF
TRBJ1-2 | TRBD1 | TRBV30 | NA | TGTGCCTGGCGGTCGACAGGGGATGGCTACACCTTC | CAWRSTGDGYTF
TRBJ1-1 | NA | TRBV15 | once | TGTGCCACCAGCAGGCGGGGGGGTGAAGCTTTCTTT | CATSRRGGEAFF
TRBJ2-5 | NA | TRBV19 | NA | TGTGCCAGTAGTGCGGTCAGGGACCAAGAGACCCAGTACTTC | CASSAVRDQETQYF
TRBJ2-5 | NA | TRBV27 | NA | TGTGCCAGCAGTTTGACTCCGCATCGCAGGGGTGGAGGAGAGACCCAGTACTTC | CASSLTPHRRGGGETQYF
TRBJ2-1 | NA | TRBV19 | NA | TGTGCCAGTAGTGAGGTGACAATAAGCAGGGATGAGCAGTTCTTC | CASSEVTISRDEQFF